The rows below give T cell receptor beta chains drawn from one sample of a study of patients and donors after allogeneic stem cell transplantation. From the RT-PCR reads, TCRdb called clonotypes with MiXCR, one entry per CDR3 protein. The sample holds approximately 200,000 distinct CDR3 sequences; about 38% are singletons and the top ten take roughly 12%. The sequenced material came from blood, either unsorted or a sorted T cell fraction (not recorded which). Receptors originate from a human donor who was either an allogeneic HSCT recipient or a stem cell or donor lymphocyte infusion donor (not recorded which). It is not recorded whose cells these are; they may come from a transplant donor. The CDR3 runs from the conserved cysteine through the conserved F or W. The D gene is left open where the match is weak. Size is stated for part of the rows, as once, few or many counts, or as a class when the clone is expanded.

v_call: TRBV20-1; j_call: TRBJ2-7; d_call: NA; clone_size: NA; cdr3_nt: TGCAGCGCAACTGTGCAGTCCTACGAGCAGTACTTC; cdr3_aa: CSATVQSYEQYF
v_call: TRBV20-1; j_call: TRBJ2-4; d_call: NA; clone_size: NA; cdr3_nt: TGCAGTGCCACAGGGACTCGGGGGCTAGCCAAAAACATTCAGTACTTC; cdr3_aa: CSATGTRGLAKNIQYF
v_call: TRBV20-1; j_call: TRBJ1-2; d_call: NA; clone_size: few; cdr3_nt: TGCAGCTCTAGCCCCGTTTCAGGTGGCTACACCTTC; cdr3_aa: CSSSPVSGGYTF
v_call: TRBV12-3/TRBV12-4; j_call: TRBJ2-7; d_call: TRBD1; clone_size: few; cdr3_nt: TGTGCCAGCAGTTTGTCCGGGACAGCTTCCTACGAGCAGTACTTC; cdr3_aa: CASSLSGTASYEQYF
v_call: TRBV2; j_call: TRBJ1-1; d_call: NA; clone_size: NA; cdr3_nt: TGTGCCAGCATATCGGCAGCCGAAGCTTTCTTT; cdr3_aa: CASISAAEAFF
v_call: TRBV11-1; j_call: TRBJ2-3; d_call: NA; clone_size: many; cdr3_nt: TGTGCCAGCAGCTTAGCGGACAGCGGCACAGATACGCAGTATTTT; cdr3_aa: CASSLADSGTDTQYF
v_call: TRBV10-3; j_call: TRBJ2-7; d_call: NA; clone_size: NA; cdr3_nt: TGTGCCATCAGTGATTTCGGCGGCGATTCCTACGAGCAGTACTTC; cdr3_aa: CAISDFGGDSYEQYF
v_call: TRBV2; j_call: TRBJ1-2; d_call: NA; clone_size: few; cdr3_nt: TGTGCCAGCAGGTCGAAGGAGGCTTACACCTTC; cdr3_aa: CASRSKEAYTF
v_call: TRBV12-3/TRBV12-4; j_call: TRBJ1-5; d_call: NA; clone_size: NA; cdr3_nt: TGTGCCAGCAGTACCGGCACTAGCAATCAGCCCCAGCATTTT; cdr3_aa: CASSTGTSNQPQHF
v_call: TRBV20-1; j_call: TRBJ1-6; d_call: NA; clone_size: NA; cdr3_nt: TGCAGGGCCTGGGGAGGCGGAAGCTCCTATAATTCACCCCTCCACTTT; cdr3_aa: CRAWGGGSSYNSPLHF
v_call: TRBV10-3; j_call: TRBJ1-2; d_call: TRBD1; clone_size: medium-sized; cdr3_nt: TGTGCCATCAGTCGGGACAGGGGGTATGGCTACACCTTC; cdr3_aa: CAISRDRGYGYTF
v_call: TRBV20-1; j_call: TRBJ2-2; d_call: TRBD1; clone_size: few; cdr3_nt: TGCAGTGCTAGGGGACAGGGGGCAGTCGGGGAGCTGTTTTTT; cdr3_aa: CSARGQGAVGELFF
v_call: TRBV7-2; j_call: TRBJ1-6; d_call: NA; clone_size: NA; cdr3_nt: TGTGCCAGCAGCTTAGCTGTTAGTTCACCCCTCCACTTT; cdr3_aa: CASSLAVSSPLHF
v_call: TRBV20-1; j_call: TRBJ2-1; d_call: NA; clone_size: NA; cdr3_nt: TGCAGTGCTAGAGGGCTGGTCGGTGAGCAGTTCTTC; cdr3_aa: CSARGLVGEQFF
v_call: TRBV20-1; j_call: TRBJ1-2; d_call: NA; clone_size: many; cdr3_nt: TGCAGTGGGATTACAGGGCTCTATGGCTACACCTTC; cdr3_aa: CSGITGLYGYTF
v_call: TRBV20-1; j_call: TRBJ2-2; d_call: NA; clone_size: few; cdr3_nt: TGCAGTGCTAGAGATCGTCGTCGCGCGAACACCGGGGAGCTGTTTTTT; cdr3_aa: CSARDRRRANTGELFF
v_call: TRBV11-2; j_call: TRBJ1-6; d_call: TRBD1; clone_size: NA; cdr3_nt: TGTGCCAGCAGCTTAGGAACAGGGGCACCCCTCCACTTT; cdr3_aa: CASSLGTGAPLHF
v_call: TRBV12-3/TRBV12-4; j_call: TRBJ1-3; d_call: NA; clone_size: NA; cdr3_nt: TGTGCCGGCGGTCTCTCTGGAAACACCATATATTTT; cdr3_aa: CAGGLSGNTIYF
v_call: TRBV5-5; j_call: TRBJ1-2; d_call: NA; clone_size: NA; cdr3_nt: TGTGCCAGCAGCTTGGTTGCAGTAGATAACTATGGCTACACCTTC; cdr3_aa: CASSLVAVDNYGYTF
v_call: TRBV6-4; j_call: TRBJ1-6; d_call: NA; clone_size: few; cdr3_nt: TGTGCCAGCAGCCCTGGACAGTCCTATAATTCACCCCTCCACTTT; cdr3_aa: CASSPGQSYNSPLHF